This T cell receptor (beta chain) originates from a study of cytotoxic CD8 clonotypes in ibrutinib-treated CLL. Study at large: The patient breakdown showed roughly 10 relapsed/refractory and about 16 treatment-naive cases, with fewer than 18 IGHV unmutated. The samples contained 260,000 or so productive templates on average. They also contained an average of about 100,000 productive rearrangements.

Investigators sought sequencing depths of between 1 in 200,000 and 1 in 1 million T cells. Sequencing used immunoSEQ multiplex PCR; TCRdb keeps in-frame clones, though not all of them. The repertoire consists of 300,000 to 400,000 clones, with approximately 67% occurring once and the leading ten covering under 8%. In regard to this clone: Its antigen is as yet unknown.

This CDR3 spans 15 amino acids. The V gene end was trimmed by 5 bases and the J gene end by 2 bases; junction bases not matched to a gene: 8. The germline CDR1 and CDR2 sequences are LNHNV and YYDKDF (reference sequence). Study-wide points: With treatment, public clonotypes, which were uncommon, either contracted or remained stable.

The sequenced sample was PBMCs, obtained after 36 months of ibrutinib treatment. The V and J genes are TRBV15 and TRBJ2-7; the match to TRBD1 covers 8 bases. This clonotype was sampled from a human donor with chronic lymphocytic leukemia. The CDR3 loop is CATSGQGRSPYEQYF. The CDR3 region has the DNA TGTGCCACCAGCGGACAGGGTCGGTCGCCCTACGAGCAGTACTTC.